These 15 T cell receptor beta chains were sequenced from one sample in a study of blood T cell repertoires in COVID-19. Using immunoSEQ multiplex PCR, the repertoire was profiled, and TCRdb retains in-frame clones only, with some absent. The table records about 120,000 clones, less than 90% of them present only once. Source material: peripheral blood. These receptors were collected from a man older than 75 with acute or convalescent COVID-19.

The J gene is TRBJ1-1, the V gene TRBV29-1; TRBD1 might be the D (6 bases). CDR3 size: 14 residues. Germline V gene sequence: CDR1 SQVTM, CDR2 ANQGSEA. The V gene lost 4 bases and the J gene lost 1 base, with 13 bases spanning the gap. CDR3 amino acids: CSVGRGGPNTEAFF. In DNA, the CDR3 is TGCAGCGTTGGTCGGGGGGGCCCGAACACTGAAGCTTTCTTT.

This chain joins TRBV6-1 and TRBJ2-1, with TRBD2 as a possible D gene (6 bases). V dropped 1 base and J dropped 6 bases, with 19 bases sitting between them. The CDR3 extends over 17 amino acids. CDR1 MNHNS and CDR2 SASEGT come from the germline V gene. CDR3 coding DNA: TGTGCCAGCAGTGAAGGATTAGGCTTCCCGGAGGGCAATGAGCAGTTCTTC. This translates into CASSEGLGFPEGNEQFF.

The rearrangement uses TRBV11-1 and TRBJ2-2, with 9 bases aligning to TRBD1. J lost 4 bases, V lost 5 bases, and 8 bases had no gene match. Germline lookup yields CDR1 SGHAT and CDR2 FQDESV (reference sequence). This CDR3 is built from 16 residues. CDR3 in DNA: TGTGCCAGCAGCCCAACAGGGGGCAGAGGCACCGGGGAGCTGTTTTTT. It yields the protein CASSPTGGRGTGELFF. The variable domain in full, completed from reference TRBV11-1 and TRBJ2-2, reads EAEVAQSPRYKITEKSQAVAFWCDPISGHATLYWYRQILGQGPELLVQFQDESVVDDSQLPKDRFSAERLKGVDSTLKIQPAELGDSAMYLCASSPTGGRGTGELFFGEGSRLTVL.

V usage is TRBV18 and J usage is TRBJ1-4, with 8 bases fitting TRBD1. V lost 5 bases, J lost 3 bases, and 5 bases stayed unmatched. Germline CDR1 and CDR2: KGHSH and LQKENI. CDR3 length: 15 residues. The CDR3 reads CASSRDRSSNEKLFF. The CDR3 bases are TGTGCCAGCTCAAGGGACAGGAGCTCTAATGAAAAACTGTTTTTT.

This chain connects TRBV5-1 to TRBJ2-3; TRBD1 agrees at 7 bases. Losses at the gene ends were 4 bases for V and 2 bases for J; bases not matched to a gene: 4. Germline assignment: CDR1 SGHRS and CDR2 YFSETQ. There are 14 residues in the CDR3. CDR3 nucleotide sequence: TGCGCCAGCAGCCAGGGACAGAACACAGATACGCAGTATTTT. This translates into CASSQGQNTDTQYF.

V is TRBV12-5 and J is TRBJ2-1; TRBD1 aligns across 10 bases. In germline, CDR1 is LGHNT, CDR2 FRNRAP. The CDR3 sequence is 16 residues long. Trimming cost V 1 base and J 6 bases; bases outside gene matches: 6. DNA for the CDR3: TGTGCTAGTGGTTTGGGGGGACAGGGGTCGGCCAATGAGCAGTTCTTC. Residues: CASGLGGQGSANEQFF.

This clone has just a few counts. The V and J genes are TRBV10-3 and TRBJ2-7; TRBD2 agrees at 7 bases. V lost 6 bases and J lost 3; bases outside the gene matches: 8. The CDR3 is 14 amino acids. CDR1 is ENHRY, CDR2 SYGVKD, per germline. The CDR3 loop reads CAIRGEGENYEQYF. CDR3 nucleotides: TGTGCCATCAGGGGGGAGGGAGAAAACTACGAGCAGTACTTC.

The chain recombines TRBV19 with TRBJ1-5; TRBD1 matches at 9 bases. The CDR3 loop spans 16 amino acids. V dropped 5 bases and J dropped 6; count of bases not matched to a gene: 11. The germline V gene has CDR1 LNHDA and CDR2 SQIVND (reference sequence). The CDR3 coding sequence is TGTGCCAGTAGTTTAAGCCGGGACAGGGTGTTTCAGCCCCAGCATTTT. Amino acids: CASSLSRDRVFQPQHF. Using reference TRBV19 and TRBJ1-5 for the parts outside the CDR3, the full variable domain is DGGITQSPKYLFRKEGQNVTLSCEQNLNHDAMYWYRQDPGQGLRLIYYSQIVNDFQKGDIAEGYSVSREKKESFPLTVTSAQKNPTAFYLCASSLSRDRVFQPQHFGDGTRLSIL.

This clone was seen a handful of times. The chain has TRBV6-2 or TRBV6-3 and TRBJ2-7, with 7 bases aligning to TRBD2. Germline CDR1 reads MNHEY; CDR2 reads SVGEGT. This CDR3 is built from 17 residues. V lost 2 bases and J lost 3; bases outside the gene matches: 13. The CDR3 region has the DNA TGTGCCAGCAGTTACGCGGGAGCCGGGACCGACGACTACGAGCAGTACTTC. Encoded protein: CASSYAGAGTDDYEQYF.

CDR3 amino acids: CASSPWGEAYNEQFF. CDR3 coding DNA: TGTGCCAGCAGCCCTTGGGGGGAGGCCTACAATGAGCAGTTCTTC. The V call is TRBV7-2, the J call TRBJ2-1, with a tentative D call TRBD2 (6 bases). The ends were cut back, 5 bases at V and 2 bases at J, with 13 bases in the middle. CDR3 length: 15 residues. Germline V gene data show CDR1 as SGHTA and CDR2 as FQGNSA.

The chain is built from TRBV19 and TRBJ1-1; TRBD1 matches 7 bases. The germline CDR1 and CDR2 sequences are LNHDA and SQIVND (reference sequence). V lost 5 bases to trimming and J lost 10 bases; unmatched junction nucleotides: 4. CDR3 size: 11 residues. CDR3 sequence reads: CASSPGQVAFF. Here the CDR3 DNA reads TGTGCCAGTAGTCCAGGACAGGTAGCTTTCTTT.

This chain uses TRBV4-1 with TRBJ2-2; the match to TRBD1 covers 7 bases. CDR1 and CDR2 (germline): MGHRA, YSYEKL. The CDR3 covers 15 residues. The J segment lost 4 bases and the V segment lost 0 bases, leaving 2 bases of the junction unmatched. CDR3 bases: TGCGCCAGCAGCCAAGATTCAGGGGGCACCGGGGAGCTGTTTTTT. Residues: CASSQDSGGTGELFF.

The chain carries TRBV7-8 and TRBJ2-5; 10 bases match TRBD2. Germline V gene data show CDR1 as SGHVS and CDR2 as FQNEAQ. The V gene end was trimmed by 5 bases and the J gene end by 5 bases; junction bases not matched to a gene: 5. The CDR3 contains 14 residues. The CDR3 sequence: CASSPLAGAETQYF. CDR3 sequence (DNA): TGTGCCAGCAGCCCCCTAGCGGGGGCGGAGACCCAGTACTTC.

This chain joins TRBV20-1 and TRBJ2-7; TRBD1 is a possible D gene (5 bases). V was pared by 6 bases and J by 6 bases, with 12 bases between. Germline V gene lookup returns CDR1 DFQATT and CDR2 SNEGSKA (reference sequence). The CDR3 spans 11 residues. The DNA for the CDR3 is TGCAGTGCCCTTCCCCAGGGCGAGCAGTACTTC. Translating gives CSALPQGEQYF.

V and J are TRBV5-6 and TRBJ2-7; D is uncertain. This CDR3 spans 14 amino acids. V dropped 0 bases and J dropped 1 base, with 8 bases sitting between them. Germline V gene data show CDR1 as SGHDT and CDR2 as YYEEEE. The CDR3 spells CASSLVAESYEQYF. In DNA form, the CDR3 reads TGTGCCAGCAGCTTGGTGGCGGAGTCCTACGAGCAGTACTTC. The full variable domain, with the rest looked up from reference TRBV5-6 and TRBJ2-7, is DAGVTQSPTHLIKTRGQQVTLRCSPKSGHDTVSWYQQALGQGPQFIFQYYEEEERQRGNFPDRFSGHQFPNYSSELNVNALLLGDSALYLCASSLVAESYEQYFGPGTRLTVT.